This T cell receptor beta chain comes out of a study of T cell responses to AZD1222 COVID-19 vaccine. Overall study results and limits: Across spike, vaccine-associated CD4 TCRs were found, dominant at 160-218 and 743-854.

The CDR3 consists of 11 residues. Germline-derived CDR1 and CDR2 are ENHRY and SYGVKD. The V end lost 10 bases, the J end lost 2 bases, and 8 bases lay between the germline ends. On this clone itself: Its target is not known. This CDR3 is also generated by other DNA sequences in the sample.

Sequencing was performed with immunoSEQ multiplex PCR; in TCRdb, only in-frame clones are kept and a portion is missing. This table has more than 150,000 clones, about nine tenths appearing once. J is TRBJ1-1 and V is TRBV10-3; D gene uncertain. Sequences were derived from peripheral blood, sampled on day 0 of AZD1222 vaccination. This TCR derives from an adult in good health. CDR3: CATTENTEAFF. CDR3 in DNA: TGTGCCACAACAGAAAACACTGAAGCTTTCTTT.